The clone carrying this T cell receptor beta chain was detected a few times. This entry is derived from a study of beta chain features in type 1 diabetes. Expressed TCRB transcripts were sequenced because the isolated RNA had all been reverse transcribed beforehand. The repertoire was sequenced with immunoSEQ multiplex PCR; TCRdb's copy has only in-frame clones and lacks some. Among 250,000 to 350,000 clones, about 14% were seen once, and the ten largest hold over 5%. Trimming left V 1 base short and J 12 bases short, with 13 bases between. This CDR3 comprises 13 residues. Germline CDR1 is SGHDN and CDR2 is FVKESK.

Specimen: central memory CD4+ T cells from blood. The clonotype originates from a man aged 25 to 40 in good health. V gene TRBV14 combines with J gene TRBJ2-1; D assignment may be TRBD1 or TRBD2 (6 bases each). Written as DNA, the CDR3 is TGTGCCAGCAGCCAAGGGGGGGCAGGGATGCAGTTCTTC. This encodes CASSQGGAGMQFF. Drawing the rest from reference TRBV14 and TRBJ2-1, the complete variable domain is EAGVTQFPSHSVIEKGQTVTLRCDPISGHDNLYWYRRVMGKEIKFLLHFVKESKQDESGMPNNRFLAERTGGTYSTLKVQPAELEDSGVYFCASSQGGAGMQFFGPGTRLTVL.